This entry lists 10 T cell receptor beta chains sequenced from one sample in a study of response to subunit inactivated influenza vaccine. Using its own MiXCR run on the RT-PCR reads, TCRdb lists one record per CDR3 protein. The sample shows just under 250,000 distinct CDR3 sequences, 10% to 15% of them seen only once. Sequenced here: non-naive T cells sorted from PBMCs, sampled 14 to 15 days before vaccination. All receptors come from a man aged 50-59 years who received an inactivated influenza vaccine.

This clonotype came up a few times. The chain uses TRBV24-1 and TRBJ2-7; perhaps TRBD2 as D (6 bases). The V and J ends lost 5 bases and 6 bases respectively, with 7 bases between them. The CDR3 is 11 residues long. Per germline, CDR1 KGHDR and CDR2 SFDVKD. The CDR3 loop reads CATSVGGEQYF. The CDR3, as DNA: TGTGCCACCAGTGTGGGGGGCGAGCAGTACTTC.

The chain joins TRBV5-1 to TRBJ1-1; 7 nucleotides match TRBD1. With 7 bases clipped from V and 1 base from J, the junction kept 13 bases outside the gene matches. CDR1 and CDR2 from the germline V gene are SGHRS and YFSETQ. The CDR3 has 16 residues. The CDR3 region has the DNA TGCGCCAGCCATGGCCGCACCAGGGGGGCGAACACTGAAGCTTTCTTT. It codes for CASHGRTRGANTEAFF. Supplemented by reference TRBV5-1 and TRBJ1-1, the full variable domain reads KAGVTQTPRYLIKTRGQQVTLSCSPISGHRSVSWYQQTPGQGLQFLFEYFSETQRNKGNFPGRFSGRQFSNSRSEMNVSTLELGDSALYLCASHGRTRGANTEAFFGQGTRLTVV.

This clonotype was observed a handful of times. The CDR3 DNA follows: TGTGCCAGCAGTCCTTCCGGAGGGGGCAACTCCTACGAGCAGTACTTC. It is translated as CASSPSGGGNSYEQYF. V and J are TRBV28 and TRBJ2-7; TRBD1 is a possible D gene (7 bases). This CDR3 spans 16 amino acids. Trimming cost V 5 bases and J 0 bases, with 17 bases left between them. Germline values: CDR1 MDHEN, CDR2 SYDVKM.

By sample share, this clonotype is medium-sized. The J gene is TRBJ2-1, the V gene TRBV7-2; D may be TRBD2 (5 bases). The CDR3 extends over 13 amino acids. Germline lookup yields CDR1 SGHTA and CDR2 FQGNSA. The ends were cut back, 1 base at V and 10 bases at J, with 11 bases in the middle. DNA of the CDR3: TGTGCCAGCAGCTTAGTTAGCGCTATGGAGCAGTTCTTC. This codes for CASSLVSAMEQFF.

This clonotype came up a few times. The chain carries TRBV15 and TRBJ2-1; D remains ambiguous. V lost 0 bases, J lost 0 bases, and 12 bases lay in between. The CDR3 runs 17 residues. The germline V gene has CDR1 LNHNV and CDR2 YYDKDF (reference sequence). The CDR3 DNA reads TGTGCCACCAGCAGAGATCTTATTCGTAGCTCCTACAATGAGCAGTTCTTC. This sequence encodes CATSRDLIRSSYNEQFF.

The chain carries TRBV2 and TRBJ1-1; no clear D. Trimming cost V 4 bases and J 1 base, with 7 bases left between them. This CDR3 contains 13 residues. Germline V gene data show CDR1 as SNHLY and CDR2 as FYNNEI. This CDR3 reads CASSGYWNTEAFF. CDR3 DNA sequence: TGTGCCAGCAGTGGGTACTGGAACACTGAAGCTTTCTTT. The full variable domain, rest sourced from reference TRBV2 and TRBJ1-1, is EPEVTQTPSHQVTQMGQEVILRCVPISNHLYFYWYRQILGQKVEFLVSFYNNEISEKSEIFDDQFSVERPDGSNFTLKIRSTKLEDSAMYFCASSGYWNTEAFFGQGTRLTVV.

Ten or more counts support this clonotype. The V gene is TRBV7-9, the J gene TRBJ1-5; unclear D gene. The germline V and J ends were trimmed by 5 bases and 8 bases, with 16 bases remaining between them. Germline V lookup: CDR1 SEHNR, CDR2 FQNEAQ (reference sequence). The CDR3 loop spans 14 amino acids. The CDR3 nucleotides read TGTGCCAGCAGCGGAAAGAATCCCGGGGAGCCCCAGCATTTT. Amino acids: CASSGKNPGEPQHF.

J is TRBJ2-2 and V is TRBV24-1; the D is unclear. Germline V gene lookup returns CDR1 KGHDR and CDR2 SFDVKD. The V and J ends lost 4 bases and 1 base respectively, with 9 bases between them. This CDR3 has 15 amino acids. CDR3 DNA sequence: TGTGCCACCAGTGACCCAGCCGGGAACACCGGGGAGCTGTTTTTT. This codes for CATSDPAGNTGELFF.

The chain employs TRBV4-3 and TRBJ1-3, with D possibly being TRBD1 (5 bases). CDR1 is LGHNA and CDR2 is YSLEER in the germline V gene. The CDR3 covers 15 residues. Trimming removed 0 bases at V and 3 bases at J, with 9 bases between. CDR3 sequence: CASSQDPGNGNTIYF. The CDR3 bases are TGCGCCAGCAGCCAAGACCCAGGGAATGGAAACACCATATATTTT.

CDR3 DNA sequence: TGTGCCACCAGCATCGAACCCCGTAGGCATGAGCAGTTCTTC. Translation: CATSIEPRRHEQFF. V is TRBV15 and J is TRBJ2-1; D is unclear. With 4 bases removed from V and 8 bases from J, the gap between germline ends came to 15 bases. CDR1 LNHNV and CDR2 YYDKDF come from the germline V gene (reference sequence). This CDR3 has 14 amino acids.